The 5 T cell receptor beta chains in this list originate from one sample, sequenced in a study of blood T cell repertoires in COVID-19. The table came from immunoSEQ multiplex PCR; TCRdb's copy has only in-frame clones and leaves some out. Among about 130,000 clones listed, 75% to 85% were seen once. The specimen sequenced was peripheral blood. The receptors shown here come from a woman in her 70s with COVID-19, enrolled during active disease.

The chain employs TRBV9 and TRBJ2-3, with D unclear. The germline V gene has CDR1 SGDLS and CDR2 YYNGEE. The V end lost 0 bases, the J end lost 2 bases, and 4 bases lay between the germline ends. This CDR3 is built from 13 residues. Here the CDR3 reads CASSVDYTDTQYF. CDR3 sequence (DNA): TGTGCCAGCAGCGTAGATTACACAGATACGCAGTATTTT. Together with reference TRBV9 and TRBJ2-3, the CDR3 gives the full variable domain: DSGVTQTPKHLITATGQRVTLRCSPRSGDLSVYWYQQSLDQGLQFLIQYYNGEERAKGNILERFSAQQFPDLHSELNLSSLELGDSALYFCASSVDYTDTQYFGPGTRLTVL.

The chain has TRBV27 and TRBJ1-5; TRBD1 might be the D (6 bases). The CDR3 has 15 residues. V was cut by 6 bases and J by 0 bases, with 12 bases left in between. Looked up from germline, CDR1 is MNHEY and CDR2 is SMNVEV (reference sequence). The CDR3 spells CASRGQGPSNQPQHF. The CDR3 DNA reads as TGTGCCAGCAGGGGTCAGGGGCCTAGCAATCAGCCCCAGCATTTT.

This clone showed up just once. V and J are TRBV2 and TRBJ2-2, with a tentative D call TRBD1 (6 bases). Germline CDR1 reads SNHLY; CDR2 reads FYNNEI. The CDR3 has 15 residues. The germline V and J ends were trimmed by 2 bases and 6 bases, with 13 bases remaining between them. The DNA of the CDR3 is TGTGCCAGCAGTGAAACGGGCAGGGGCCCCGGGGAGCTGTTTTTT. Protein: CASSETGRGPGELFF.

The chain employs TRBV2 and TRBJ2-3; TRBD2 might be the D (5 bases). Trimming removed 7 bases from V and 2 bases from J, with 10 bases in between. Germline V lookup: CDR1 SNHLY, CDR2 FYNNEI. The CDR3 consists of 13 residues. CDR3 amino acids: CASNSDLTDTQYF. As DNA, the CDR3 is TGTGCCAGCAATAGCGACCTCACAGATACGCAGTATTTT.

The chain combines TRBV5-6 with TRBJ1-2; 9 nucleotides agree with TRBD1. This CDR3 has 16 amino acids. CDR1 is SGHDT, CDR2 YYEEEE, per germline. V trimming: 4 bases; J trimming: 4 bases; junction bases outside the gene matches: 11. CDR3 in amino acids: CASSRQDRGIVYGYTF. As DNA, the CDR3 is TGTGCCAGCAGCCGCCAGGACAGGGGAATTGTCTATGGCTACACCTTC. The full variable domain, its missing parts supplied by reference TRBV5-6 and TRBJ1-2, is DAGVTQSPTHLIKTRGQQVTLRCSPKSGHDTVSWYQQALGQGPQFIFQYYEEEERQRGNFPDRFSGHQFPNYSSELNVNALLLGDSALYLCASSRQDRGIVYGYTFGSGTRLTVV.